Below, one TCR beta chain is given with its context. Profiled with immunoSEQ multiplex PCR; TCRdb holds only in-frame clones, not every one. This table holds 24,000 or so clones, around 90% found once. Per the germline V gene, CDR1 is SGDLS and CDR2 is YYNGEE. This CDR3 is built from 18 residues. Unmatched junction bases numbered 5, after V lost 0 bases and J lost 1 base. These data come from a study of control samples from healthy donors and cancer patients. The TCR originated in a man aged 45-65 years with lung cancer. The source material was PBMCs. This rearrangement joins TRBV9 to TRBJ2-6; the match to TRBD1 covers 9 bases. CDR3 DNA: TGTGCCAGCAGCGTAGTACAGGGGGCTTATTCTGGGGCCAACGTCCTGACTTTC. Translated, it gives CASSVVQGAYSGANVLTF.